This T cell receptor beta chain was identified in a study of shared clonotypes between healthy human individuals. Germline lookup yields CDR1 MNHNS and CDR2 SASEGT. The CDR3 is 12 amino acids. A note on this clone: Its ends do not fully match the called genes, so a read error is possible.

The repertoire was sequenced with immunoSEQ multiplex PCR; TCRdb's copy has only in-frame clones and lacks some. Among 300,000 to 400,000 clones listed, more than 60% were seen once. The J gene is TRBJ2-7, the V gene TRBV6-1; TRBD1 matches at 7 bases. The receptor's source is a man aged 25-40 years in good health. The sequenced material came from memory CD4+ T cells sorted from blood. Subset specified: CD45RA-negative fraction. CDR3 nucleotides: TGTGCCAGCAGCGAAGGGGGCCACGAGCAGTACTTC. As protein: CASSEGGHEQYF.